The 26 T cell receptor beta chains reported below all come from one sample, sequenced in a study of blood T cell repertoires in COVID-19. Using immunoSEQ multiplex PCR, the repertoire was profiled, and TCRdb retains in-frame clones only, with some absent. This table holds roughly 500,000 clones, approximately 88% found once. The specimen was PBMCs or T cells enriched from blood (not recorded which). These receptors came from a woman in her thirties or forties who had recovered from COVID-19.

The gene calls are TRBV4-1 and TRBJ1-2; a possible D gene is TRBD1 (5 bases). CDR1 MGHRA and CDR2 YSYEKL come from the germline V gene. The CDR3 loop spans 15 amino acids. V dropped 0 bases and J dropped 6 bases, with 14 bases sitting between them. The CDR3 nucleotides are TGCGCCAGCAGCCAAGACCTCAGGGTTGGGAATGGCTACACCTTC. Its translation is CASSQDLRVGNGYTF.

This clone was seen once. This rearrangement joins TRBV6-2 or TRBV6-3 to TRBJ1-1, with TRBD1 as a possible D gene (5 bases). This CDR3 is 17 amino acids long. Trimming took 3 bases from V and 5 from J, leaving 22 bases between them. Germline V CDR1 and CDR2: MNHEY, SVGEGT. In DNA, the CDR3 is TGTGCCAGCAGTTATCGTCAGGGTCCCACTCGACGGACTGAAGCTTTCTTT. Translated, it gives CASSYRQGPTRRTEAFF.

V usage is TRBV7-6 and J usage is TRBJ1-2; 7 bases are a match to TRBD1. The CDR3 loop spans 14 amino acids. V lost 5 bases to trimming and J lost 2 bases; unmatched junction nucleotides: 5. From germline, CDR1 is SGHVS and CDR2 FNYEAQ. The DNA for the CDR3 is TGTGCCAGCAGCGAACAGACAGGGAACTATGGCTACACCTTC. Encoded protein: CASSEQTGNYGYTF.

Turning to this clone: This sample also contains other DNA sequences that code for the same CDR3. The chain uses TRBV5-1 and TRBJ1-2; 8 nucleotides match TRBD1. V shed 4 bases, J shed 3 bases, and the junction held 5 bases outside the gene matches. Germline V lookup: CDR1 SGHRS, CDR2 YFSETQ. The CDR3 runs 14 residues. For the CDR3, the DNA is TGCGCCAGCAGCCCTGGACAGGGTGACTATGGCTACACCTTC. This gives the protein CASSPGQGDYGYTF. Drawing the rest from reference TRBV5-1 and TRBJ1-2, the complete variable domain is KAGVTQTPRYLIKTRGQQVTLSCSPISGHRSVSWYQQTPGQGLQFLFEYFSETQRNKGNFPGRFSGRQFSNSRSEMNVSTLELGDSALYLCASSPGQGDYGYTFGSGTRLTVV.

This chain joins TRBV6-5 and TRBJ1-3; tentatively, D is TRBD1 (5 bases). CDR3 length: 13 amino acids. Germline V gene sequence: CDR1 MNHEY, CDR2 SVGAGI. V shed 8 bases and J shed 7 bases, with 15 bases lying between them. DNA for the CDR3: TGTGCCAGCCACGGCGGGGGGAGGAACACCATATATTTT. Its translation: CASHGGGRNTIYF.

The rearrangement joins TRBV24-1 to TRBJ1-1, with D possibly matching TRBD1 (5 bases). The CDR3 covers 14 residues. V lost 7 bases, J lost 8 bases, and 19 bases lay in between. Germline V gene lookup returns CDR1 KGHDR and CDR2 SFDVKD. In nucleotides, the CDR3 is TGTGCCACCAGGTCGGGACTCCCCTCCAACGAAGCTTTCTTT. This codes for CATRSGLPSNEAFF.

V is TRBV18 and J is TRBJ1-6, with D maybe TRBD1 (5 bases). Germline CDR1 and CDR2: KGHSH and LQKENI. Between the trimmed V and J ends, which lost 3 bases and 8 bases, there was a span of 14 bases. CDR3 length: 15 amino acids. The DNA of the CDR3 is TGTGCCAGCTCACCCACCCCCGGCAGGGATTCACCCCTCCACTTT. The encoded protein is CASSPTPGRDSPLHF.

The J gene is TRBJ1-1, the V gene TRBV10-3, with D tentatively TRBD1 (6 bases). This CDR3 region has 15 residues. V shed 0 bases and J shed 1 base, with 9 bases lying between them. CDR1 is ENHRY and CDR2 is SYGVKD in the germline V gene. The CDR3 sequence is CAISESLGGNTEAFF. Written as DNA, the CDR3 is TGTGCCATCAGTGAGTCGTTAGGGGGGAACACTGAAGCTTTCTTT.

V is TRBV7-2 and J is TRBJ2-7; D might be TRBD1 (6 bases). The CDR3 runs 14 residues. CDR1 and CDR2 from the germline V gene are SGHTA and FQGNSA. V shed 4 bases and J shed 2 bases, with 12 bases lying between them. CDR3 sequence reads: CASSSNRQAYEQYF. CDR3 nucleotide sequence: TGTGCCAGCAGCTCTAATAGACAGGCCTACGAGCAGTACTTC.

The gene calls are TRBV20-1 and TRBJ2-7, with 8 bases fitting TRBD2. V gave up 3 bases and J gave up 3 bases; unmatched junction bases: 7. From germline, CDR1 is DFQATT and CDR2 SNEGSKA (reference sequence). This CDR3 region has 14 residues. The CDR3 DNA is TGCAGTGCTAGTAGGCGGGAGGAATTCTACGAGCAGTACTTC. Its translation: CSASRREEFYEQYF.

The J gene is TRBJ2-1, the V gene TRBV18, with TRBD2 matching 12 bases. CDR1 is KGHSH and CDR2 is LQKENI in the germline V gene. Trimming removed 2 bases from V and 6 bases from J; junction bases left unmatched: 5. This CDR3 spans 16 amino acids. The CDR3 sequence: CASSPTLAGGPNEQFF. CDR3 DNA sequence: TGTGCCAGCTCACCAACCCTAGCGGGAGGGCCCAATGAGCAGTTCTTC.

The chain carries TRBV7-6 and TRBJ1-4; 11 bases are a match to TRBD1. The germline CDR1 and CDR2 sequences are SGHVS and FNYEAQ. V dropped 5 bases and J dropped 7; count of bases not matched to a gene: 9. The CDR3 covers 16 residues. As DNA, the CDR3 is TGTGCCAGCAGCCCACTTGGAGGGACAGGGGGTGAAAAACTGTTTTTT. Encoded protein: CASSPLGGTGGEKLFF.

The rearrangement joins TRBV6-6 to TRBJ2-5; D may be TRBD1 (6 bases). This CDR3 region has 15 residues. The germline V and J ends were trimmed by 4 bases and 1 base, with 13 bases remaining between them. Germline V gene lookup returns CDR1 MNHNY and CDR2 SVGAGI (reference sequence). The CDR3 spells CASSSRQAIQETQYF. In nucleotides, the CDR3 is TGTGCCAGCAGTTCCAGACAGGCAATCCAAGAGACCCAGTACTTC.

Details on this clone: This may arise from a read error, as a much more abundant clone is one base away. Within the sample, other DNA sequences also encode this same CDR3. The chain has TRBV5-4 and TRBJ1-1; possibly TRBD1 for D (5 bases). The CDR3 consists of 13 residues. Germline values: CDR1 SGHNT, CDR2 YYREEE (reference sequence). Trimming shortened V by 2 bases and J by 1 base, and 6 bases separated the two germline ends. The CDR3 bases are TGTGCCAGCAGCTTAGACAGGAACACTGAAGCTTTCTTT. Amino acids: CASSLDRNTEAFF.

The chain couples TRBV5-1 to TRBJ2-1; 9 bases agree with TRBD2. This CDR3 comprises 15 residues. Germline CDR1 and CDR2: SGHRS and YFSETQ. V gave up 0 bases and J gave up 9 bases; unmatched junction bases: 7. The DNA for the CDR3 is TGCGCCAGCAGCTTGGGCAGCGGGAGGATGGGTGAGCAGTTCTTC. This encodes CASSLGSGRMGEQFF.

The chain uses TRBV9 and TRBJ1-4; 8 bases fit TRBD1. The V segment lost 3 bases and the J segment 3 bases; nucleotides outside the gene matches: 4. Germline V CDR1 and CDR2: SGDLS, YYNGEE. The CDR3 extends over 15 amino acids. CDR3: CASSARDRSNEKLFF. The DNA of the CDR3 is TGTGCCAGCAGCGCAAGGGACAGGTCTAATGAAAAACTGTTTTTT.

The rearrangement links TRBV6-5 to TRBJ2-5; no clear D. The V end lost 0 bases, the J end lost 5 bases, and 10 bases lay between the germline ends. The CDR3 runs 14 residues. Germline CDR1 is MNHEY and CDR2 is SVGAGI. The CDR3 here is CASSYSTPRETQYF. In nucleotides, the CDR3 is TGTGCCAGCAGTTACTCTACCCCTCGGGAGACCCAGTACTTC.

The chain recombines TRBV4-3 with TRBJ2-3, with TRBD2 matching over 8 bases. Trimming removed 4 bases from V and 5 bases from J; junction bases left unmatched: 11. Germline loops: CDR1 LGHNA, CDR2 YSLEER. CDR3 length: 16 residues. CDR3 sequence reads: CASSPEPGGYGDTQYF. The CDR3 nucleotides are TGCGCCAGCAGCCCGGAGCCGGGAGGGTATGGAGATACGCAGTATTTT.

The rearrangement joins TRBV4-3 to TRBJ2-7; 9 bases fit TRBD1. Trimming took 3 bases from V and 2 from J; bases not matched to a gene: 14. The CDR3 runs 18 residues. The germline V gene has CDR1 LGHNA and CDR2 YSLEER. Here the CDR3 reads CASSQYPAGTGYTYEQYF. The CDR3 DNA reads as TGCGCCAGCAGCCAGTATCCTGCTGGGACAGGGTACACCTACGAGCAGTACTTC.

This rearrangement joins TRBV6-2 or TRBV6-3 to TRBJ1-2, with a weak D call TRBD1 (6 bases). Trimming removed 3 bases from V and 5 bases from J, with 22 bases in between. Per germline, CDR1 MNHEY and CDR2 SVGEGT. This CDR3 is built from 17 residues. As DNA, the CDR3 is TGTGCCAGCAGTTATAGGGGATCGGGGGGCGATCGGTATGGCTACACCTTC. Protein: CASSYRGSGGDRYGYTF.

CDR3 nucleotides: TGTGCCAGCAGTTCCCTCGGTAGAGCCTACGAGCAGTACTTC. It is translated as CASSSLGRAYEQYF. The rearrangement links TRBV27 to TRBJ2-7; D uncertain. Deletions cut 4 bases from V and 2 bases from J, with 12 bases between. Germline loops: CDR1 MNHEY, CDR2 SMNVEV (reference sequence). The CDR3 covers 14 residues.

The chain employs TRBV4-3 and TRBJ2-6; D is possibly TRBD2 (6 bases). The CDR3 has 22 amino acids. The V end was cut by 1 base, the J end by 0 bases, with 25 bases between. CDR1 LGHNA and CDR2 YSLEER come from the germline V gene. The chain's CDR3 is CASSQVTGGRGLVGSGANVLTF. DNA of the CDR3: TGCGCCAGCAGCCAAGTTACCGGAGGGCGCGGGCTAGTGGGCTCTGGGGCCAACGTCCTGACTTTC.

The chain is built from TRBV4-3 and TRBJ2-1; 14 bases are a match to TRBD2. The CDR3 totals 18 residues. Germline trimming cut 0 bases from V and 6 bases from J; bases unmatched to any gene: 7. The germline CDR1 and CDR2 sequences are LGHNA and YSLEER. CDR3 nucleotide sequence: TGCGCCAGCAGCCAAGAAACCCCGACTAGCGGGAGGGCCAATGAGCAGTTCTTC. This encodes CASSQETPTSGRANEQFF.

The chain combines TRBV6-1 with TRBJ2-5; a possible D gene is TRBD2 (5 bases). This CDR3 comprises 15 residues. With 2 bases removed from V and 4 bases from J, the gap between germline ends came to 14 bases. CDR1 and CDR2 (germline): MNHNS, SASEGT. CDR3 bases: TGTGCCAGCAGTGAATCGCCAGCGGCCCCAGAGACCCAGTACTTC. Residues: CASSESPAAPETQYF.

CDR3 in amino acids: CSVEGRAWTEAFF. CDR3 DNA: TGCAGCGTTGAAGGGCGGGCATGGACTGAAGCTTTCTTT. The rearrangement uses TRBV29-1 and TRBJ1-1; no firm D call. V gave up 1 base and J gave up 5 bases, with 11 bases separating them. CDR1 is SQVTM and CDR2 is ANQGSEA in the germline V gene. CDR3 size: 13 residues.

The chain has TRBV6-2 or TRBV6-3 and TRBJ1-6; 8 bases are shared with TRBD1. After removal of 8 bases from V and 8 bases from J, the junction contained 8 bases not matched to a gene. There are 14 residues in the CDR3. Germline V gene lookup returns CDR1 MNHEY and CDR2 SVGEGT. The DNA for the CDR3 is TGTGCCAGCCGCCTCGGGACAGGAGATTCACCCCTCCACTTT. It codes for CASRLGTGDSPLHF.